This section outlines one TCR beta chain sequence together with its context. Each donor had roughly 10 milliliters of peripheral blood drawn. These data belong to a study of blood T cells in healthy people across ages. PCR was performed a second time for about 6 to 12 cycles using a sample-barcoded 5' primer and a J-beta primer mix. A minimum of 2.5 million CDR3-containing paired-end reads was obtained for each sample. TCRdb re-derived calls from the 5' RACE reads in MiXCR, one entry per CDR3 protein. Of over 950,000 distinct CDR3 sequences in the sample, roughly 50% were seen once. The CDR3 loop spans 14 amino acids. CDR1 SGHRS and CDR2 YFSETQ come from the germline V gene. The V end was cut by 2 bases, the J end by 1 base, with 6 bases between.

Sequencing input: blood. This chain uses TRBV5-1 with TRBJ2-2; D is undetermined. The origin of this receptor is a woman in her sixties or seventies in good health. The CDR3: CASSLHQNTGELFF. The CDR3 DNA is TGCGCCAGCAGCTTACATCAGAACACCGGGGAGCTGTTTTTT.